The 4 T cell receptor beta chains listed next were all sequenced from one sample in a study of blood T cell repertoires in COVID-19. The protocol was immunoSEQ multiplex PCR, while the TCRdb copy is restricted to in-frame clones and leaves out a portion. The sample includes approximately 130,000 clones, around 87% seen only once; the top ten take roughly 2.5%. Sequencing was done on a sample of peripheral blood. The receptors stem from a man in his forties or fifties with active COVID-19.

V and J are TRBV7-2 and TRBJ2-7; TRBD1 agrees at 7 bases. Germline V gene data show CDR1 as SGHTA and CDR2 as FQGNSA. Trimming removed 5 bases from V and 6 bases from J; junction bases left unmatched: 7. CDR3 length: 13 residues. The CDR3 loop is CASSLHRGREQYF. The CDR3 DNA follows: TGTGCCAGCAGCCTGCACAGGGGCCGCGAGCAGTACTTC.

The J gene is TRBJ1-1, the V gene TRBV30, with D possibly being TRBD1 (6 bases). Germline CDR1 reads GTSNPN; CDR2 reads SVGIG (reference sequence). The CDR3 consists of 13 residues. Trimming removed 4 bases from V and 6 bases from J, with 15 bases in between. The CDR3 loop is CAWTAGGLPEAFF. Written as DNA, the CDR3 is TGTGCCTGGACTGCCGGGGGGCTTCCTGAAGCTTTCTTT.

The J gene is TRBJ1-1, the V gene TRBV27; D is unclear. This CDR3 has 16 amino acids. The V gene's germline CDR1 is MNHEY and CDR2 SMNVEV (reference sequence). The V end lost 0 bases, the J end lost 4 bases, and 15 bases lay between the germline ends. The CDR3 loop is CASSLSTRGPVTEAFF. In DNA, the CDR3 is TGTGCCAGCAGTTTATCTACGCGAGGGCCGGTCACTGAAGCTTTCTTT.

The chain combines TRBV27 with TRBJ1-6; no clear D. CDR1 is MNHEY, CDR2 SMNVEV, per germline (reference sequence). The V end lost 4 bases, the J end lost 6 bases, and 4 bases lay between the germline ends. The CDR3 totals 12 residues. CDR3: CASSSVNSPLHF. The CDR3 DNA follows: TGTGCCAGCAGTTCCGTTAATTCACCCCTCCACTTT.